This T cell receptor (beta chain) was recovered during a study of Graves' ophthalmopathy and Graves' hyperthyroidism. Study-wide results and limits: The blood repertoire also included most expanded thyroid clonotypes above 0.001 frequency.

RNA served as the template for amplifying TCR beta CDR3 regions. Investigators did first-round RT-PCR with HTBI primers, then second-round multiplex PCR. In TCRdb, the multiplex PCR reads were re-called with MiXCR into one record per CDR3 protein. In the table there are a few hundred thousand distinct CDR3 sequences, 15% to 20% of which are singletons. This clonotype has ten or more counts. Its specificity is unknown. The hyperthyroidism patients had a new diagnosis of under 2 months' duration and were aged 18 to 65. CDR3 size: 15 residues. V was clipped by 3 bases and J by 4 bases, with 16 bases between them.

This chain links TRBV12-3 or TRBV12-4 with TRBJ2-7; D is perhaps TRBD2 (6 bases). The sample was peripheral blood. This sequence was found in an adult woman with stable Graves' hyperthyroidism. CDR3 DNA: TGTGCCAGCAGTTTCCGCGGGAAAATCGTGTACGAGCAGTACTTC. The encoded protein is CASSFRGKIVYEQYF.